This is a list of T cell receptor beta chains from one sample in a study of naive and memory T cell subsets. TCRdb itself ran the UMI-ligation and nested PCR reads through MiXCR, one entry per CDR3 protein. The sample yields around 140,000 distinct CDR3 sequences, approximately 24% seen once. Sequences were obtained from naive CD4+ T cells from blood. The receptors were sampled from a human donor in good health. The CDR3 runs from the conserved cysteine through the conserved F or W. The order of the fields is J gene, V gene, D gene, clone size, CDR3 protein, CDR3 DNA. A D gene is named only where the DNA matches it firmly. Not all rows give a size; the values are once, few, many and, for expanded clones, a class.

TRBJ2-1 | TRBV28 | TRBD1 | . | CASSLTGQGLVNEQFF | TGTGCCAGCAGTTTAACGGGACAGGGGCTAGTCAATGAGCAGTTCTTC
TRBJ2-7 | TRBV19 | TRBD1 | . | CASSGGQVSYEQYF | TGTGCCAGTAGTGGAGGACAGGTCTCCTACGAGCAGTACTTC
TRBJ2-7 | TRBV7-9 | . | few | CASSSGATTGTSPYEQYF | TGTGCCAGCAGCTCAGGAGCGACGACCGGGACTTCTCCCTACGAGCAGTACTTC
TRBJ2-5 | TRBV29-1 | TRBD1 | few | CSVDGKTGGEKTQYF | TGCAGCGTTGATGGCAAGACAGGGGGCGAAAAGACCCAGTACTTC
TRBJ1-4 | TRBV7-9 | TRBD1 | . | CASSSAGTGLEKLFF | TGTGCCAGCAGCTCGGCCGGGACAGGGCTCGAAAAACTGTTTTTT
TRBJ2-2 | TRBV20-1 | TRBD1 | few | CSAPRTGDVTGELFF | TGCAGTGCTCCCCGGACAGGGGATGTCACCGGGGAGCTGTTTTTT
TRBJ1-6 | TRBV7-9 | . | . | CASSPTGLNSPLHF | TGTGCCAGCAGCCCTACAGGTCTGAACTCACCCCTCCACTTT
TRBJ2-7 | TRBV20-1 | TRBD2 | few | CSARGWAGGYEQYF | TGCAGTGCTAGAGGATGGGCGGGAGGGTACGAGCAGTACTTC
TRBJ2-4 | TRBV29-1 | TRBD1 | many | CSVMPGQATIAKNIQYF | TGCAGCGTCATGCCGGGACAGGCGACAATAGCCAAAAACATTCAGTACTTC
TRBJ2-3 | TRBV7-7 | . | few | CASSWRAGHIDTQYF | TGTGCCAGCAGCTGGCGGGCAGGTCATATCGATACGCAGTATTTT
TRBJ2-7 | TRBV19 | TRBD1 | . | CASSIRDRGREQYF | TGTGCCAGTAGTATCCGGGACAGGGGCCGCGAGCAGTACTTC
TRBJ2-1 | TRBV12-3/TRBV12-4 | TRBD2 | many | CASRSSGSFYNEQFF | TGTGCCAGCAGGAGTAGCGGGAGCTTCTACAATGAGCAGTTCTTC
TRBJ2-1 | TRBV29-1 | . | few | CSAGGTRNSYNEQFF | TGCAGCGCCGGGGGGACAAGGAACTCTTACAATGAGCAGTTCTTC
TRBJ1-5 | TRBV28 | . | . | CASSLLWTQDQPQHF | TGTGCCAGCAGCTTACTCTGGACCCAGGACCAGCCCCAGCATTTT
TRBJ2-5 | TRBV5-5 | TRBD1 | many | CASSPRQGQETQYF | TGTGCCAGCAGCCCTCGACAGGGCCAAGAGACCCAGTACTTC
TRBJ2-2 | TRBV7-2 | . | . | CASSSQGPHIPSGELFF | TGTGCCAGCAGCTCCCAGGGACCCCATATACCTTCCGGGGAGCTGTTTTTT
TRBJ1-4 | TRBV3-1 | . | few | CASSQGVEKLFF | TGTGCCAGCAGCCAAGGTGTTGAAAAACTGTTTTTT
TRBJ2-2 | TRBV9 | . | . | CASSVGTPPGELFF | TGTGCCAGCAGCGTAGGGACACCGCCCGGGGAGCTGTTTTTT
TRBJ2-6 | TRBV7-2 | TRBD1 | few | CASSLAGQGSSGANVLTF | TGTGCCAGCAGCTTAGCGGGACAGGGTAGCTCTGGGGCCAACGTCCTGACTTTC
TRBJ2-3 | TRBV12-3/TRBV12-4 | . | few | CASRRPAADTQYF | TGTGCCAGCCGGCGGCCGGCGGCAGATACGCAGTATTTT
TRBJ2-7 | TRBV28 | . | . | CASSLYFQVSGTNYEQYF | TGTGCCAGCAGTTTATATTTTCAGGTTAGCGGAACTAACTACGAGCAGTACTTC
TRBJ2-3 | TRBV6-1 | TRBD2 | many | CASSRLAGDTDTQYF | TGTGCCAGCAGTCGACTAGCGGGAGATACAGATACGCAGTATTTT
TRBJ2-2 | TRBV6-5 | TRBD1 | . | CAVKGTGDTGELFF | TGTGCCGTCAAAGGGACAGGGGACACCGGGGAGCTGTTTTTT
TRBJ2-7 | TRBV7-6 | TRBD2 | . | CASSSAGGPSYEQYF | TGTGCCAGCAGCTCAGCGGGAGGGCCCTCCTACGAGCAGTACTTC
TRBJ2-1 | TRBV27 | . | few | CASSSVAYSYNEQFF | TGTGCCAGCAGTTCCGTAGCGTATTCCTACAATGAGCAGTTCTTC
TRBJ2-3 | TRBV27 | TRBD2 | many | CASSMLLGTSGLTDTQYF | TGTGCCAGCAGTATGCTCCTGGGGACTAGCGGACTCACAGATACGCAGTATTTT
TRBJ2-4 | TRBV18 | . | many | CASSPSQGLAKNIQYF | TGTGCCAGCTCACCATCCCAGGGGCTAGCCAAAAACATTCAGTACTTC
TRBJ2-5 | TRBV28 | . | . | CASSLFGGPQTQYF | TGTGCCAGCAGTTTATTTGGGGGGCCGCAGACCCAGTACTTC
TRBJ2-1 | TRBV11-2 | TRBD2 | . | CASSPGGTRKGNEQFF | TGTGCCAGCAGCCCAGGCGGGACTAGAAAAGGCAATGAGCAGTTCTTC
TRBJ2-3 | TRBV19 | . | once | CASSMGPGPAQDTQYF | TGTGCCAGTAGTATGGGACCGGGACCGGCCCAGGATACGCAGTATTTT
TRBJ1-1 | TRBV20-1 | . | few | CSARAGRNTEAFF | TGCAGTGCTAGAGCGGGACGGAACACTGAAGCTTTCTTT
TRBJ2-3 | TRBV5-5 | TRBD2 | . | CASSFPTSGTTDTQYF | TGTGCCAGCAGTTTTCCGACTAGCGGGACCACAGATACGCAGTATTTT
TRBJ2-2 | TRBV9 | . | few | CASSVGGVAAGELFF | TGTGCCAGCAGCGTAGGGGGGGTAGCGGCCGGGGAGCTGTTTTTT
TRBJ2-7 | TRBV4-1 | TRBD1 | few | CASSHLRDRVSYEQYF | TGCGCCAGCAGCCACCTCCGGGACAGGGTCAGTTACGAGCAGTACTTC
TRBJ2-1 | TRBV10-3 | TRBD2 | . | CAISDGLAGDEQFF | TGTGCCATCAGTGACGGACTAGCGGGAGATGAGCAGTTCTTC
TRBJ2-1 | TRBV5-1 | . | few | CASSQQDEQFF | TGCGCCAGCAGCCAACAGGATGAGCAGTTCTTC
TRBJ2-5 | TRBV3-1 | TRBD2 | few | CASSPGTSGDQETQYF | TGTGCCAGCAGCCCCGGGACTAGCGGGGATCAAGAGACCCAGTACTTC
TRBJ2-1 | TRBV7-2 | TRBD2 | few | CASSSLGSGSGTNEQFF | TGTGCCAGCAGCTCGTTGGGGAGCGGGAGTGGTACCAATGAGCAGTTCTTC
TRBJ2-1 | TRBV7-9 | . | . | CASSLAQLRDSSYNEQFF | TGTGCCAGCAGCTTAGCGCAACTACGTGATAGCTCCTACAATGAGCAGTTCTTC
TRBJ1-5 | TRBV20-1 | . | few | CSASSSRGNQPQHF | TGCAGTGCTAGCTCGAGCAGGGGCAATCAGCCCCAGCATTTT
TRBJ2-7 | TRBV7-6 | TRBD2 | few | CASSLVTSGYQYF | TGTGCCAGCAGCTTAGTGACTAGCGGGTATCAGTACTTC
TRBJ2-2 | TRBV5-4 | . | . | CASRGGPAGELFF | TGTGCCAGCAGAGGAGGTCCCGCCGGGGAGCTGTTTTTT
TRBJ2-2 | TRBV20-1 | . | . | CSASLPLMGTGELFF | TGCAGTGCTAGCTTACCCCTTATGGGGACCGGGGAGCTGTTTTTT
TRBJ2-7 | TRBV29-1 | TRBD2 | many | CSVRAGGFYEQYF | TGCAGCGTAAGAGCGGGAGGTTTCTACGAGCAGTACTTC
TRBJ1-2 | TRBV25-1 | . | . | CASSFGWGREYGYTF | TGTGCCAGCAGTTTCGGCTGGGGACGGGAGTATGGCTACACCTTC
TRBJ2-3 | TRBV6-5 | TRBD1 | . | CASSYVGQASTDTQYF | TGTGCCAGCAGTTACGTGGGACAGGCGAGCACAGATACGCAGTATTTT
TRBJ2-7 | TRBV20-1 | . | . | CSARDSITKFYEQYF | TGCAGTGCTAGAGATAGTATTACAAAATTCTACGAGCAGTACTTC
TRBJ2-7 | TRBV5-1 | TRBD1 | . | CASSPTGDPIYEQYF | TGCGCCAGCAGCCCTACAGGGGACCCCATCTACGAGCAGTACTTC
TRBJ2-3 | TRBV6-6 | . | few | CASRGLSVVGDTQYF | TGTGCCAGCAGGGGCCTCTCGGTGGTAGGAGATACGCAGTATTTT
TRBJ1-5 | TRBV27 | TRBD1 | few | CASSLGTANSNQPQHF | TGTGCCAGCAGTTTAGGGACAGCTAATAGCAATCAGCCCCAGCATTTT
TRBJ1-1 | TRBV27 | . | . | CASSLSSLTEAFF | TGTGCCAGCAGTTTGAGCAGTCTTACTGAAGCTTTCTTT
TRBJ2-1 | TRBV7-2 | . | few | CASSPTSGTSLGKQFF | TGTGCCAGCAGCCCGACGTCCGGGACTTCCCTAGGGAAGCAGTTCTTC
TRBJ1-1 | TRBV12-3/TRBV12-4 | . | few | CASSLSQLDTEAFF | TGTGCCAGCAGTTTAAGCCAGCTGGACACTGAAGCTTTCTTT
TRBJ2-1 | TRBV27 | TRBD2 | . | CASSLSRTSGRIVPYNEQFF | TGTGCCAGCAGTTTATCCAGGACTAGCGGGAGGATAGTCCCCTACAATGAGCAGTTCTTC
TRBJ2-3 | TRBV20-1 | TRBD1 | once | CSATRQGIADTQYF | TGCAGTGCTACGAGACAGGGTATCGCAGATACGCAGTATTTT
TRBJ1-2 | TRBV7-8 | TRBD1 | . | CASSTQGIYGYTF | TGTGCCAGCAGCACACAGGGGATCTATGGCTACACCTTC
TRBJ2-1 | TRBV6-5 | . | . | CASSQTNTNEQFF | TGTGCCAGCAGCCAGACCAATACCAATGAGCAGTTCTTC